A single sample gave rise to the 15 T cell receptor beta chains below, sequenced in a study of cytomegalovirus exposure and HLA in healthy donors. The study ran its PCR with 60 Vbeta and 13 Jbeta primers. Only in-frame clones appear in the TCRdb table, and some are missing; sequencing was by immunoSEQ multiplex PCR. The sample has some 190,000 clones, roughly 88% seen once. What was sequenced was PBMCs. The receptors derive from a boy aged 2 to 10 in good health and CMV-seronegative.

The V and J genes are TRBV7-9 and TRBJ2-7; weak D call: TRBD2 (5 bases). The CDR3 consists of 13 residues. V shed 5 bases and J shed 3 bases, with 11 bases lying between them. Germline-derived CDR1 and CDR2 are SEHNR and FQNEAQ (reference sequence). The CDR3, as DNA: TGTGCCAGCAGCCGGGGTCTAAACTACGAGCAGTACTTC. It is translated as CASSRGLNYEQYF.

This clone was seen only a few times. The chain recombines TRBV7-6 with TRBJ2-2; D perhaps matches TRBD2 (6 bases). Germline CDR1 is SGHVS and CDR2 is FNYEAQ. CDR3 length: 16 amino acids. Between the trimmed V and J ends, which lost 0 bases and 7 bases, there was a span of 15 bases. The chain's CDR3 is CASSLAQTGEFGELFF. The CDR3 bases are TGTGCCAGCAGCTTAGCGCAAACGGGAGAATTCGGGGAGCTGTTTTTT.

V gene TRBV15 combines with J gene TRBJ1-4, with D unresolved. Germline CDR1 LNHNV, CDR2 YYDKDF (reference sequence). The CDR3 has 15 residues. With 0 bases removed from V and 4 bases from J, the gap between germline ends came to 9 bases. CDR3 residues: CATSRDRSYNEKLFF. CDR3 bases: TGTGCCACCAGCAGAGATCGGTCCTATAATGAAAAACTGTTTTTT.

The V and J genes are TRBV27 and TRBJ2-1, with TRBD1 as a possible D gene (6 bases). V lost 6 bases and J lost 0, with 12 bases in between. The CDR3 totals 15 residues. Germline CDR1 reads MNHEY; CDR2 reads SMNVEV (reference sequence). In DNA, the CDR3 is TGTGCCAGCAGGAGCCAGGACAGCTCCTACAATGAGCAGTTCTTC. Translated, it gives CASRSQDSSYNEQFF.

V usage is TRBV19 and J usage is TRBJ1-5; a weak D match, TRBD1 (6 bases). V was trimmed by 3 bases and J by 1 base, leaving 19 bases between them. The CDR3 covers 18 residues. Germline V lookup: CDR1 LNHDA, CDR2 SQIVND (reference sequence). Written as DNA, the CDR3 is TGTGCCAGTAGTATGGACAGACGATCCGGTATAAGCAATCAGCCCCAGCATTTT. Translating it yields CASSMDRRSGISNQPQHF. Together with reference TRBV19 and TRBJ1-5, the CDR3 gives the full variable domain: DGGITQSPKYLFRKEGQNVTLSCEQNLNHDAMYWYRQDPGQGLRLIYYSQIVNDFQKGDIAEGYSVSREKKESFPLTVTSAQKNPTAFYLCASSMDRRSGISNQPQHFGDGTRLSIL.

The CDR3: CASSADWGNGYTF. Written as DNA, the CDR3 is TGTGCCAGTAGTGCGGACTGGGGAAATGGCTACACCTTC. The chain joins TRBV19 to TRBJ1-2; D is unclear. The V gene lost 5 bases and the J gene lost 6 bases, with 13 bases spanning the gap. CDR3 size: 13 residues. Germline V gives CDR1 LNHDA, CDR2 SQIVND (reference sequence).

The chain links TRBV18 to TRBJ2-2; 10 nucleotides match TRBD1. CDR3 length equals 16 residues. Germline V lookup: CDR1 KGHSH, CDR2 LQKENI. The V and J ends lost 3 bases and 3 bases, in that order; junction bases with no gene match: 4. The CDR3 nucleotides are TGTGCCAGCTCACCCAGGGACAGGGGATACACCGGGGAGCTGTTTTTT. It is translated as CASSPRDRGYTGELFF. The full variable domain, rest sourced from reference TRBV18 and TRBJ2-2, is NAGVMQNPRHLVRRRGQEARLRCSPMKGHSHVYWYRQLPEEGLKFMVYLQKENIIDESGMPKERFSAEFPKEGPSILRIQQVVRGDSAAYFCASSPRDRGYTGELFFGEGSRLTVL.

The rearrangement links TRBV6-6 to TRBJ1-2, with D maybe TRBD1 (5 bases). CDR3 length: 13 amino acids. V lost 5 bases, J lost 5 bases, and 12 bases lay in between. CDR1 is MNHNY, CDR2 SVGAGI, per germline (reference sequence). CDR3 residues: CASSNQGGYGYTF. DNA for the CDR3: TGTGCCAGCAGTAATCAGGGTGGATATGGCTACACCTTC.

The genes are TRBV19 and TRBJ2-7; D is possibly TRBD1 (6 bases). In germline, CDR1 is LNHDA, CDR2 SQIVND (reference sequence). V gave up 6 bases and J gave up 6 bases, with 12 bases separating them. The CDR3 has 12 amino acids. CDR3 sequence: CASSPTGFEQYF. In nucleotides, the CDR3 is TGTGCCAGTAGCCCCACAGGGTTCGAGCAGTACTTC.

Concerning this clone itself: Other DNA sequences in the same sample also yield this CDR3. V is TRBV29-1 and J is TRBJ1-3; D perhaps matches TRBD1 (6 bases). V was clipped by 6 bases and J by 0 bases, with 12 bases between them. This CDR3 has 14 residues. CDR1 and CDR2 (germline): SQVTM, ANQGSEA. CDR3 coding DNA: TGCAGCGTGGGGGGGCGGTCCTCTGGAAACACCATATATTTT. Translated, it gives CSVGGRSSGNTIYF. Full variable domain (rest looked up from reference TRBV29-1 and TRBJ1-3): SAVISQKPSRDICQRGTSLTIQCQVDSQVTMMFWYRQQPGQSLTLIATANQGSEATYESGFVIDKFPISRPNLTFSTLTVSNMSPEDSSIYLCSVGGRSSGNTIYFGEGSWLTVV.

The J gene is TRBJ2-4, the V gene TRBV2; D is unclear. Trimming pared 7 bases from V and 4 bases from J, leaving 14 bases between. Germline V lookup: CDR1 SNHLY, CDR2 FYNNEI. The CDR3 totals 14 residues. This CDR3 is CASTMDGDKNIQYF. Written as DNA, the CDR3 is TGTGCCAGCACTATGGATGGAGATAAAAACATTCAGTACTTC.

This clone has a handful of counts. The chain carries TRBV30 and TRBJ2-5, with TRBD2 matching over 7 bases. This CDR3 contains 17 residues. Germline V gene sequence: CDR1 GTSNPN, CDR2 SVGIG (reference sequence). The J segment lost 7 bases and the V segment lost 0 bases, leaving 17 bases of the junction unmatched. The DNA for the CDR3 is TGTGCCTGGAGTGTGGATGGGCCGTGGGGGGGTCTAAGGACCCAGTACTTC. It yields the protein CAWSVDGPWGGLRTQYF.

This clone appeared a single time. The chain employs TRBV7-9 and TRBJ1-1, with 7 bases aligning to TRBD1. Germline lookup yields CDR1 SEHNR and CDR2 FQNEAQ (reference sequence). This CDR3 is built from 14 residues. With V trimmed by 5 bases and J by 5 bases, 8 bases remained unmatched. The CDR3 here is CASSPTGTGTEAFF. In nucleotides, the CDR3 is TGTGCCAGCAGCCCGACAGGGACGGGGACTGAAGCTTTCTTT.

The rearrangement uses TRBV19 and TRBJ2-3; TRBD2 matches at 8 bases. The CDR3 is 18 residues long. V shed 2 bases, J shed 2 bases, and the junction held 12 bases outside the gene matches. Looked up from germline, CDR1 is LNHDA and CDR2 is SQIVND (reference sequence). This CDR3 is CASSIPSRDGRATDTQYF. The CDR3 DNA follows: TGTGCCAGTAGTATACCCTCTAGGGACGGGAGGGCCACAGATACGCAGTATTTT.

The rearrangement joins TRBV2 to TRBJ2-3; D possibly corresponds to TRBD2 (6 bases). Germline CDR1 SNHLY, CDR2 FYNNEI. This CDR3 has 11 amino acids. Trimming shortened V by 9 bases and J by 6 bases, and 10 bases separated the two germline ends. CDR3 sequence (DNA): TGTGCCAGGGGGGAGGTGGATACGCAGTATTTT. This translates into CARGEVDTQYF.